This TCR beta chain emerged from a study of blood T cells in healthy people across ages. Broader study findings: The long-lived group displayed more naive CD4+ cells, plus higher diversity, than the aged donors did.

A note on this clonotype: Its specificity is unknown.

CDR1 and CDR2 from the germline V gene are SGHTA and FQGTGA. The CDR3 loop spans 15 amino acids. V dropped 0 bases and J dropped 4 bases, with 9 bases sitting between them. It was with a sample-barcoded 5' primer and a J-beta primer mix that a second PCR of about 6 to 12 cycles was run. A tag from a template-switch adaptor with 12 random nucleotides marked each cDNA molecule. In TCRdb, the 5' RACE reads were re-called with MiXCR into one record per CDR3 protein. Of about 780,000 distinct CDR3 sequences in the sample, more than 35% are singletons; the top ten hold 15% to 20%. Each donor supplied approximately 10 milliliters of peripheral blood.

The origin of this receptor is a man at least 80 years old in good health. J is TRBJ2-2 and V is TRBV7-3, with a tentative D call TRBD1 (5 bases). What was sequenced was blood. CDR3: CASSLTGLGTGELFF. The CDR3 coding sequence is TGTGCCAGCAGCTTAACGGGGCTCGGCACCGGGGAGCTGTTTTTT. Based on the CDR3 plus reference TRBV7-3 and TRBJ2-2, the full variable domain is GAGVSQTPSNKVTEKGKYVELRCDPISGHTALYWYRQSLGQGPEFLIYFQGTGAADDSGLPNDRFFAVRPEGSVSTLKIQRTERGDSAVYLCASSLTGLGTGELFFGEGSRLTVL.